This record looks at one T cell receptor beta chain sequence and its context. Its matching antigen is unknown. These data belong to a study of cytomegalovirus exposure and HLA in healthy donors. Overall study context: The roughly 120 validation repertoires matched the roughly 630 first-cohort repertoires in platform, a later analysis reported. Study results and caveats: Rarity held for most TCR sequences, but there were some public TCRs that occurred in many donors.

The donors were part of the validation cohort of 120 or so subjects. That cohort was separate from the first cohort, which comprised 500 to 700 subjects. TCRdb keeps only in-frame clones here, not all; method: immunoSEQ multiplex PCR. The sample shows about 240,000 clones, 86% of them seen only once. The CDR3 has 15 amino acids. The V gene end was trimmed by 6 bases and the J gene end by 5 bases; junction bases not matched to a gene: 10. The germline CDR1 and CDR2 sequences are SGHAT and FQNNGV. The TCR sequence derives from a woman aged 30 to 39 in good health and CMV-seropositive. The chain is built from TRBV11-2 and TRBJ2-7, with TRBD1 matching over 10 bases. The sample taken for sequencing was PBMCs. The CDR3 region is CASRKLGQGNHEQYF. In DNA, the CDR3 is TGTGCCAGCAGGAAGCTGGGACAGGGGAACCACGAGCAGTACTTC.